The rows below give T cell receptor beta chains drawn from one sample of a study of Ad26.COV2.S vaccination and SARS-CoV-2 variants. The repertoire was sequenced with immunoSEQ multiplex PCR; TCRdb's copy has only in-frame clones and lacks some. The sample lists some 350,000 clones; roughly 90% were seen once. The sample was peripheral blood, taken in a trial of Ad26.COV2.S vaccine versus placebo. The receptors derive from a person between 18 and 65 years old who received the Ad26.COV2.S COVID-19 vaccine or a placebo. CDR3s include the opening cysteine and the closing phenylalanine or tryptophan. D genes are given only for firm matches. A row's size may be missing; if present it is once, few, many or a size class.

d_gene	v_gene	j_gene	abundance	CDR3aa	CDR3nt
TRBD1	TRBV5-1	TRBJ2-7	-	CASSSGQGSSYEQYF	TGCGCCAGCAGCTCAGGACAGGGGAGCTCCTACGAGCAGTACTTC
TRBD2	TRBV4-2	TRBJ2-5	-	CASSQESDGRAIKETQYF	TGTGCCAGCAGCCAAGAATCCGACGGGAGGGCCATTAAGGAGACCCAGTACTTC
TRBD2	TRBV12-5	TRBJ2-1	-	CASGLMASGIYNEQFF	TGTGCTAGTGGTTTGATGGCTAGCGGTATTTACAATGAGCAGTTCTTC
-	TRBV7-9	TRBJ1-1	-	CASSFGGGNTEAFF	TGTGCCAGCAGCTTCGGAGGGGGGAACACTGAAGCTTTCTTT
-	TRBV6-5	TRBJ1-1	-	CASSNPGTEAFF	TGTGCCAGCAGCAACCCCGGGACTGAAGCTTTCTTT
-	TRBV9	TRBJ2-3	once	CASSERQVTDTQYF	TGTGCCAGCAGCGAGAGACAGGTCACAGATACGCAGTATTTT
-	TRBV19	TRBJ1-3	once	CATVRTASGNTIYF	TGTGCCACCGTACGGACAGCCTCTGGAAACACCATATATTTT
-	TRBV15	TRBJ1-1	-	CATSRDHATEAFF	TGTGCCACCAGCAGAGATCACGCCACTGAAGCTTTCTTT
-	TRBV7-8	TRBJ1-2	-	CASSFGPSGTDYGYTF	TGTGCCAGCAGCTTCGGCCCCTCCGGGACCGACTATGGCTACACCTTC
-	TRBV28	TRBJ1-4	-	CASTPADRAATNEKLFF	TGTGCCAGCACCCCCGCAGACAGAGCAGCAACTAATGAAAAACTGTTTTTT
-	TRBV5-6	TRBJ2-1	-	CASSWDWPSYNEQFF	TGTGCCAGCAGCTGGGACTGGCCCTCCTACAATGAGCAGTTCTTC
-	TRBV6-2/TRBV6-3	TRBJ1-1	-	CASSYSLSEAFF	TGTGCCAGCAGTTACTCGCTTAGTGAAGCTTTCTTT
TRBD1	TRBV6-5	TRBJ1-2	-	CASSYEGALYGYTF	TGTGCCAGCAGTTACGAGGGGGCCCTCTATGGCTACACCTTC
TRBD2	TRBV11-3	TRBJ2-3	-	CASSEGLAGGTPRDTQYF	TGTGCCAGCAGCGAGGGACTAGCGGGGGGAACGCCTCGGGATACGCAGTATTTT
-	TRBV18	TRBJ1-1	-	CASSPGAVRTEAFF	TGTGCCAGCTCACCAGGGGCAGTAAGGACTGAAGCTTTCTTT
-	TRBV19	TRBJ1-1	-	CASSISGAGVNTEAFF	TGTGCCAGTAGTATCTCGGGGGCAGGGGTGAACACTGAAGCTTTCTTT
-	TRBV3-1/TRBV3-2	TRBJ2-7	-	CASSQEVYEQYF	TGTGCCAGCAGCCAAGAGGTTTACGAGCAGTACTTC
-	TRBV11-1	TRBJ2-3	-	CASSRDFPDTQYF	TGTGCCAGCAGCCGGGACTTCCCAGATACGCAGTATTTT
-	TRBV4-3	TRBJ1-1	-	CASSESEGREAFF	TGCGCCAGCAGCGAGTCCGAGGGGCGGGAAGCTTTCTTT
-	TRBV7-2	TRBJ1-1	-	CASSPKGVLEAFF	TGTGCCAGCAGCCCAAAGGGTGTCCTCGAAGCTTTCTTT
-	TRBV5-1	TRBJ1-5	once	CASSLGDSSNQPQHF	TGCGCCAGCAGCTTGGGAGACAGCTCCAATCAGCCCCAGCATTTT
-	TRBV14	TRBJ2-5	once	CASSQDTVFASSGTQYF	TGTGCCAGCAGCCAAGATACAGTTTTCGCTAGCTCGGGGACCCAGTACTTC
-	TRBV10-1	TRBJ2-2	-	CASSGSRRANTGELFF	TGCGCCAGCAGTGGCAGTCGGAGGGCGAACACCGGGGAGCTGTTTTTT
-	TRBV6-5	TRBJ1-2	-	CAGSWWVLYGYTF	TGTGCCGGATCATGGTGGGTTCTATATGGCTACACCTTC
-	TRBV6-2/TRBV6-3	TRBJ2-1	once	CASSYLGTDNPSYNEQFF	TGTGCCAGCAGTTACCTCGGGACCGATAACCCTTCCTACAATGAGCAGTTCTTC
-	TRBV5-1	TRBJ1-1	-	CASSRTVNTEAFF	TGCGCCAGCAGCAGGACAGTGAACACTGAAGCTTTCTTT
-	TRBV18	TRBJ2-1	-	CASSLVSSVEQFF	TGTGCCAGCTCACTGGTTAGCTCGGTTGAGCAGTTCTTC
-	TRBV5-1	TRBJ1-1	-	CASRRPGNTEAFF	TGCGCCAGCCGAAGGCCAGGGAACACTGAAGCTTTCTTT
-	TRBV6-5	TRBJ1-6	few	CASRAQRGYNSPLHF	TGTGCCAGCAGGGCTCAAAGGGGGTATAATTCACCCCTCCACTTT
-	TRBV19	TRBJ1-5	-	CASKERDIRHF	TGTGCCAGTAAGGAACGGGATATTCGGCATTTT
TRBD1	TRBV29-1	TRBJ1-5	-	CSVETGDQPQHF	TGCAGCGTAGAGACAGGGGATCAGCCCCAGCATTTT
TRBD1	TRBV2	TRBJ1-5	few	CASRATGAFNQPQHF	TGTGCCAGCAGGGCAACAGGGGCCTTCAATCAGCCCCAGCATTTT
-	TRBV5-1	TRBJ2-2	-	CASSLGGLTGELFF	TGCGCCAGCAGCTTGGGGGGCCTTACCGGGGAGCTGTTTTTT
TRBD1	TRBV3-1/TRBV3-2	TRBJ1-1	-	CASSPETGGITEAFF	TGTGCCAGCAGCCCAGAGACAGGGGGTATCACTGAAGCTTTCTTT
-	TRBV4-3	TRBJ1-4	-	CASSQVTEKLFF	TGCGCCAGCAGCCAAGTGACGGAAAAACTGTTTTTT
-	TRBV7-6	TRBJ1-4	-	CASSSIPGGKEKLFF	TGTGCCAGCAGCTCCATCCCAGGAGGGAAGGAAAAACTGTTTTTT
-	TRBV3-1/TRBV3-2	TRBJ1-1	-	CASSQEVIRDTEAFF	TGTGCCAGCAGCCAAGAGGTAATCCGGGACACTGAAGCTTTCTTT
-	TRBV11-3	TRBJ2-1	-	CASSLAEAGSSYNEQFF	TGTGCCAGCAGCTTAGCCGAGGCCGGGAGCTCCTACAATGAGCAGTTCTTC
-	TRBV7-2	TRBJ1-5	-	CASSLLNKMQPQHF	TGTGCCAGCAGCTTATTGAATAAGATGCAGCCCCAGCATTTT
TRBD1	TRBV10-1	TRBJ1-1	-	CARNRGNTEAFF	TGCGCCAGAAACAGGGGAAACACTGAAGCTTTCTTT
-	TRBV18	TRBJ2-5	-	CASSPGNPEAETQYF	TGTGCCAGCTCACCCGGTAATCCGGAGGCCGAGACCCAGTACTTC
TRBD2	TRBV7-2	TRBJ2-3	-	CASSLRGLAGGNTQYF	TGTGCCAGCAGCTTACGCGGACTAGCGGGAGGAAATACGCAGTATTTT
-	TRBV9	TRBJ2-3	-	CASSERAYTDTQYF	TGTGCCAGCAGCGAGAGAGCTTACACAGATACGCAGTATTTT
TRBD1	TRBV19	TRBJ2-3	-	CATGGPTDTQYF	TGTGCGACAGGGGGCCCCACAGATACGCAGTATTTT
-	TRBV19	TRBJ2-3	few	CASSIGWGTDTQYF	TGTGCCAGTAGTATCGGTTGGGGGACAGATACGCAGTATTTT
TRBD1	TRBV29-1	TRBJ1-2	-	CSVEDRGEGVNYGYTF	TGCAGCGTTGAAGACAGGGGGGAAGGGGTTAACTATGGCTACACCTTC
-	TRBV7-6	TRBJ2-7	-	CASSSRDDGGGYEQYF	TGTGCCAGCAGCTCCCGGGACGACGGGGGAGGATACGAGCAGTACTTC
-	TRBV13	TRBJ2-3	-	CASISTDTQYF	TGTGCCAGCATCAGCACAGATACGCAGTATTTT
-	TRBV27	TRBJ1-1	-	CASSSGLRGEAFF	TGTGCCAGCAGTTCAGGCCTGAGGGGTGAAGCTTTCTTT
-	TRBV14	TRBJ2-1	-	CASSQDRGPRGQFF	TGTGCCAGCAGCCAAGACAGGGGCCCCCGGGGGCAGTTCTTC
TRBD2	TRBV2	TRBJ2-5	-	CASSVPKSGRVETQYF	TGTGCCAGCAGTGTCCCCAAGAGCGGGAGGGTTGAGACCCAGTACTTC
-	TRBV4-3	TRBJ1-1	-	CASSQVPDRNTEAFF	TGCGCCAGCAGCCAAGTTCCTGATAGGAACACTGAAGCTTTCTTT
-	TRBV2	TRBJ2-4	once	CASSEAPGHLEGQYF	TGTGCCAGCAGTGAAGCGCCGGGACACTTAGAGGGTCAGTACTTC